These 21 T cell receptor beta chains share one sample of origin, sequenced in a study of blood T cell repertoires in COVID-19. Sequencing used immunoSEQ multiplex PCR; TCRdb keeps in-frame clones, though not all of them. The table records around 80,000 clones, 80% of them present only once. Sequencing was carried out using peripheral blood. The receptors were gathered from a woman in her seventies with acute or convalescent COVID-19.

This sequence joins TRBV9 and TRBJ2-7; TRBD2 matches at 10 bases. V was clipped by 0 bases and J by 5 bases; unmatched bases: 11. The germline V gene encodes CDR1 SGDLS and CDR2 YYNGEE. The CDR3 consists of 17 residues. CDR3 region: CASSVGASSGGSDEQYF. The CDR3 DNA reads TGTGCCAGCAGCGTAGGGGCCTCTAGCGGGGGTTCGGACGAGCAGTACTTC.

V is TRBV7-8 and J is TRBJ1-1; possible D gene TRBD1, 5 bases. The germline CDR1 and CDR2 sequences are SGHVS and FQNEAQ. CDR3 length: 15 amino acids. Trimming removed 0 bases at V and 5 bases at J, with 13 bases between. CDR3 amino acids: CASSLAYQGWTEAFF. CDR3 bases: TGTGCCAGCAGCTTAGCGTACCAGGGATGGACTGAAGCTTTCTTT.

The chain joins TRBV29-1 to TRBJ1-2; TRBD1 matches 9 bases. Per the germline V gene, CDR1 is SQVTM and CDR2 is ANQGSEA. The length of the CDR3 is 13 residues. Trimming took 6 bases from V and 5 from J; bases not matched to a gene: 7. The CDR3 DNA reads as TGCAGCGTCGCTGCCGGGACAGGGTATGGCTACACCTTC. This gives the protein CSVAAGTGYGYTF.

This sequence joins TRBV7-2 and TRBJ2-2; no clear D. Germline V gene data show CDR1 as SGHTA and CDR2 as FQGNSA. Trimming took 4 bases from V and 2 from J, leaving 8 bases between them. This CDR3 spans 14 amino acids. The CDR3 loop reads CASSSTHNTGELFF. DNA of the CDR3: TGTGCCAGCAGCTCGACACACAACACCGGGGAGCTGTTTTTT. Filled out from reference TRBV7-2 and TRBJ2-2, the complete variable domain reads GAGVSQSPSNKVTEKGKDVELRCDPISGHTALYWYRQSLGQGLEFLIYFQGNSAPDKSGLPSDRFSAERTGGSVSTLTIQRTQQEDSAVYLCASSSTHNTGELFFGEGSRLTVL.

The chain couples TRBV6-1 to TRBJ1-1; weak D call: TRBD1 (5 bases). The V gene lost 3 bases and the J gene lost 3 bases, with 8 bases spanning the gap. This CDR3 comprises 13 residues. The germline gives CDR1 MNHNS, CDR2 SASEGT. The CDR3 protein is CASSDREYTEAFF. For the CDR3, the DNA is TGTGCCAGCAGTGACAGGGAATACACTGAAGCTTTCTTT.

This clone showed up just once. The rearrangement joins TRBV6-5 to TRBJ1-1, with a possible D match to TRBD1 (6 bases). The CDR3 is made up of 14 amino acids. Germline V gene data show CDR1 as MNHEY and CDR2 as SVGAGI. V lost 2 bases to trimming and J lost 5 bases, with 12 bases between them. This CDR3 is CASSYRGGGTEAFF. CDR3 bases: TGTGCCAGCAGTTACCGAGGGGGGGGAACTGAAGCTTTCTTT.

This clone was detected only a few times. V and J are TRBV18 and TRBJ1-2; D unclear. This CDR3 is built from 13 residues. Trimming left V 2 bases short and J 6 bases short, with 10 bases between. Germline-derived CDR1 and CDR2 are KGHSH and LQKENI. CDR3 residues: CASSPRESDGYTF. The CDR3 DNA reads TGTGCCAGCTCACCAAGGGAGTCAGATGGCTACACCTTC.

The CDR3 DNA sequence: TGTGCCAGCAGAAGCGGGGGGTGGGGTGAAAAACTGTTTTTT. It encodes CASRSGGWGEKLFF. The chain uses TRBV6-5 and TRBJ1-4, with D perhaps TRBD1 (5 bases). The V and J ends lost 6 bases and 7 bases respectively, with 15 bases between them. Germline V gives CDR1 MNHEY, CDR2 SVGAGI. CDR3 length: 14 amino acids.

This clone appeared a single time. The V gene is TRBV4-2, the J gene TRBJ2-3; TRBD2 matches 7 bases. The CDR3 length is 16 residues. Germline values: CDR1 LGHNA, CDR2 YNFKEQ. V shed 0 bases, J shed 0 bases, and the junction held 3 bases outside the gene matches. As DNA, the CDR3 is TGTGCCAGCAGCCAAGAGAGCGGGGTTAGCACAGATACGCAGTATTTT. Translating gives CASSQESGVSTDTQYF.

The rearrangement joins TRBV4-2 to TRBJ2-1; no reliable D call. This CDR3 spans 12 amino acids. V was trimmed by 3 bases and J by 7 bases, leaving 7 bases between them. Germline-derived CDR1 and CDR2 are LGHNA and YNFKEQ. DNA of the CDR3: TGTGCCAGCAGCCAGCTGAGGAATGAGCAGTTCTTC. Protein sequence: CASSQLRNEQFF.

The rearrangement links TRBV7-9 to TRBJ1-2, with 8 bases that match TRBD1. Losses at the gene ends were 6 bases for V and 0 bases for J; bases not matched to a gene: 9. This CDR3 contains 16 residues. Per germline, CDR1 SEHNR and CDR2 FQNEAQ (reference sequence). The CDR3 protein is CASRIPGQEANYGYTF. CDR3 DNA: TGTGCCAGCAGGATACCGGGACAGGAGGCTAACTATGGCTACACCTTC.

The J gene is TRBJ1-4, the V gene TRBV4-3; the match to TRBD1 covers 8 bases. V gave up 1 base and J gave up 8 bases; unmatched junction bases: 9. The germline gives CDR1 LGHNA, CDR2 YSLEER. This CDR3 region has 16 residues. CDR3 in amino acids: CASSQAYQGAGEKLFF. CDR3 bases: TGCGCCAGCAGCCAAGCGTACCAGGGGGCAGGGGAAAAACTGTTTTTT.

A few counts support this clone. This chain uses TRBV9 with TRBJ2-3; D gene uncertain. This CDR3 has 14 residues. V was cut by 0 bases and J by 3 bases, with 8 bases left in between. Germline-derived CDR1 and CDR2 are SGDLS and YYNGEE. CDR3 coding DNA: TGTGCCAGCAGCGTAGGTCAGGCGACAGATACGCAGTATTTT. Encoded protein: CASSVGQATDTQYF.

The J gene is TRBJ2-7, the V gene TRBV11-3, with D uncertain. The CDR3 sequence is 15 residues long. Trimming took off 0 bases at V and 4 bases at J, with 13 bases between the two ends. Germline V gene lookup returns CDR1 SGHNT and CDR2 YENEEA. In nucleotides, the CDR3 is TGTGCCAGCAGCTTAGAGCCCCGGGTCAATTACGAGCAGTACTTC. Protein product: CASSLEPRVNYEQYF.

V gene TRBV11-3 combines with J gene TRBJ1-2; no clear D gene. CDR1 SGHNT and CDR2 YENEEA come from the germline V gene. Trimming removed 0 bases at V and 8 bases at J, with 16 bases between. This CDR3 has 15 residues. CDR3 sequence (DNA): TGTGCCAGCAGCTTAGACGCGGTTCTGACCGTAGGCTACACCTTC. Protein sequence: CASSLDAVLTVGYTF.

In DNA form, the CDR3 reads TGTGCCAGTAGTATTTACAGGGGGGGGGACTATGGCTACACCTTC. Translation: CASSIYRGGDYGYTF. This chain joins TRBV19 and TRBJ1-2, with 8 bases aligning to TRBD1. Germline loops: CDR1 LNHDA, CDR2 SQIVND (reference sequence). With 3 bases clipped from V and 3 bases from J, the junction kept 6 bases outside the gene matches. This CDR3 has 15 residues.

The chain employs TRBV7-5 and TRBJ1-4; the DNA was not used to check the table's D call, TRBD1. TRBV7-5 constitutes a pseudogene. CDR3 length equals 18 residues. The CDR3 DNA sequence: TGTGCCAGAAGCTTAGGGGGAGCCGGGGCAGGGGGCGATGAAAAACTGTTTTTT. Its protein product is CARSLGGAGAGGDEKLFF.

The chain links TRBV11-2 to TRBJ2-7, with 9 bases that match TRBD2. CDR3 length: 14 residues. Germline V gene lookup returns CDR1 SGHAT and CDR2 FQNNGV. V was pared by 5 bases and J by 1 base, with 3 bases of the junction left unmatched. The CDR3: CASSRGGASYEQYF. The CDR3 DNA reads as TGTGCCAGCAGCCGCGGGGGGGCTTCCTACGAGCAGTACTTC.

The chain carries TRBV6-5 and TRBJ1-5; D is uncertain. Trimming removed 7 bases from V and 1 base from J, with 11 bases in between. The CDR3 has 14 residues. CDR1 and CDR2 (germline): MNHEY, SVGAGI. This CDR3 reads CASTGRWSNQPQHF. The CDR3 nucleotides are TGTGCCAGCACAGGCCGGTGGAGCAATCAGCCCCAGCATTTT.

This sequence joins TRBV7-3 and TRBJ2-3; D is perhaps TRBD1 (6 bases). The CDR3 runs 13 residues. Trimming removed 4 bases at V and 5 bases at J, with 10 bases between. Germline V gives CDR1 SGHTA, CDR2 FQGTGA. This CDR3 reads CASSSGTIDTQYF. CDR3 bases: TGTGCCAGCAGCTCCGGGACAATAGATACGCAGTATTTT.

The chain is built from TRBV7-2 and TRBJ1-6; TRBD1 matches at 8 bases. Per the germline V gene, CDR1 is SGHTA and CDR2 is FQGNSA. The CDR3 extends over 16 amino acids. V lost 5 bases and J lost 5; bases outside the gene matches: 8. The CDR3 region has the DNA TGTGCCAGCAGCCCTACAAGGGACAGGAATAATTCACCCCTCCACTTT. Protein product: CASSPTRDRNNSPLHF.